Presented here are 8 T cell receptor beta chains from one specimen sequenced in a study of shared clonotypes between healthy human individuals. Data came from immunoSEQ multiplex PCR; TCRdb stores just in-frame clones and leaves some out. The table lists approximately 1,000,000 clones, 70% to 85% of them singletons, with more than 0.85% in the top ten. Sequenced material: memory CD4+ T cells from PBMCs. Sample subset: CD45RA-negative fraction. The receptors here all came from a young man in good health. Some clones in this sample may be carry-over from other donors' samples.

The V gene is TRBV6-6, the J gene TRBJ2-7; no clear D gene. The CDR3 consists of 14 residues. The germline V gene encodes CDR1 MNHNY and CDR2 SVGAGI (reference sequence). V lost 2 bases and J lost 2, with 10 bases in between. In DNA form, the CDR3 reads TGTGCCAGCAGTTACGCTCAAGCAACCTACGAGCAGTACTTC. Its protein is CASSYAQATYEQYF.

The genes are TRBV5-6 and TRBJ2-7, with 8 nucleotides matching TRBD1. From germline, CDR1 is SGHDT and CDR2 YYEEEE. The CDR3 covers 13 residues. J lost 8 bases, V lost 4 bases, and 8 bases had no gene match. CDR3: CASSLKTGVQQYF. The CDR3, as DNA: TGTGCCAGCAGCCTAAAGACAGGGGTACAGCAGTACTTC.

The chain recombines TRBV5-1 with TRBJ2-3, with 9 positions matching TRBD2. CDR1 is SGHRS and CDR2 is YFSETQ in the germline V gene. The CDR3 extends over 17 amino acids. V trimming: 2 bases; J trimming: 1 base; junction bases outside the gene matches: 8. The CDR3 DNA follows: TGCGCCAGCAGCTTTGGTCTAGCGGGAACTGGCACAGATACGCAGTATTTT. Protein sequence: CASSFGLAGTGTDTQYF.

The chain links TRBV29-1 to TRBJ1-1; D not resolved. CDR3 length: 12 amino acids. Germline CDR1 and CDR2: SQVTM and ANQGSEA. Trimming removed 4 bases at V and 8 bases at J, with 14 bases between. The CDR3 DNA is TGCAGCGTTGCCCGTGAAGTGGCCGAAGCTTTCTTT. It yields the protein CSVAREVAEAFF.

This clone was observed many times. The chain joins TRBV11-3 to TRBJ1-1, with 10 positions matching TRBD1. The CDR3 consists of 16 residues. The V and J ends lost 5 bases and 0 bases, in that order; junction bases with no gene match: 6. Germline assignment: CDR1 SGHNT and CDR2 YENEEA. The CDR3 protein is CASSPGQGEVNTEAFF. The CDR3 coding sequence is TGTGCCAGCAGCCCAGGACAGGGGGAGGTGAACACTGAAGCTTTCTTT.

The chain uses TRBV28 and TRBJ1-2; the D gene is possibly TRBD1 (6 bases). The CDR3 has 16 amino acids. The V end lost 3 bases, the J end lost 4 bases, and 18 bases lay between the germline ends. Germline assignment: CDR1 MDHEN and CDR2 SYDVKM. CDR3 sequence reads: CASSFGIVRGPYGYTF. The CDR3 nucleotides are TGTGCCAGCAGTTTTGGTATTGTCAGGGGACCCTATGGCTACACCTTC.

The CDR3: CASSWSRGYYEQYF. In DNA, the CDR3 is TGTGCCAGCAGCTGGTCCAGGGGGTATTACGAGCAGTACTTC. This chain connects TRBV11-2 to TRBJ2-7; 7 bases align to TRBD1. The CDR3 contains 14 residues. CDR1 and CDR2 (germline): SGHAT, FQNNGV. J gave up 4 bases and V 4 bases, and 7 bases lay outside the gene matches.

V gene TRBV29-1 combines with J gene TRBJ1-2; 8 nucleotides line up with TRBD1. Germline assignment: CDR1 SQVTM and CDR2 ANQGSEA. The CDR3 totals 13 residues. With 3 bases clipped from V and 7 bases from J, the junction kept 7 bases outside the gene matches. The CDR3 sequence is CSVEAQGAGGYTF. The CDR3 DNA is TGCAGCGTTGAGGCTCAGGGGGCGGGTGGCTACACCTTC.